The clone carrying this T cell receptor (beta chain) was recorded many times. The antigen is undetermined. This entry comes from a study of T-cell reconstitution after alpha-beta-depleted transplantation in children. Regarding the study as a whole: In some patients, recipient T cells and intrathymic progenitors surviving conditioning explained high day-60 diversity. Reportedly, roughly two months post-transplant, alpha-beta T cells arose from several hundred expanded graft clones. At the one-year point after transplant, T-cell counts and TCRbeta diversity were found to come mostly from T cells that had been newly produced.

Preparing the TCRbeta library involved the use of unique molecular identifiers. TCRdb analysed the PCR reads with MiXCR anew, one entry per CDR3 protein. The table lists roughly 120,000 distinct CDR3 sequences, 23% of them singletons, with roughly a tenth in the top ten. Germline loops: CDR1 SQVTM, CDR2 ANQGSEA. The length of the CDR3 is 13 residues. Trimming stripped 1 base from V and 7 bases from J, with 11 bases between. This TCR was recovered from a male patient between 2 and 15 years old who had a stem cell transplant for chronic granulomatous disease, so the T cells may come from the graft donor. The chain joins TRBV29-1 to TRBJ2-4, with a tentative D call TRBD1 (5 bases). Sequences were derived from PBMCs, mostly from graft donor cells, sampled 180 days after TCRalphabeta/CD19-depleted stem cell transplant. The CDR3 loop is CSVEGRQKNIQYF. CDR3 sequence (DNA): TGCAGCGTTGAAGGGAGACAGAAGAACATTCAGTACTTC.